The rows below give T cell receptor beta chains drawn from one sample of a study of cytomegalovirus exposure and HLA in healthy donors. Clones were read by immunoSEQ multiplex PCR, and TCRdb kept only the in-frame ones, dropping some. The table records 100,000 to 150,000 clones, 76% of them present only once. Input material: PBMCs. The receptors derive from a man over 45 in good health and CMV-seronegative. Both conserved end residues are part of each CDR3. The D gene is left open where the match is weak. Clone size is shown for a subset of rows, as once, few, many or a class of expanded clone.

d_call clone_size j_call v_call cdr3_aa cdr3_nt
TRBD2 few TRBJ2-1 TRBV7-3 CASSLSSAGGYNEQFF TGTGCCAGCAGCTTATCATCAGCGGGGGGATACAATGAGCAGTTCTTC
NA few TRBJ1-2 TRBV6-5 CASSFSPGSGYTF TGTGCCAGCAGTTTTAGCCCGGGGAGCGGCTACACCTTC
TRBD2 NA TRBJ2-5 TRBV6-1 CASSSASGGQETQYF TGTGCCAGCAGCTCCGCCAGCGGGGGCCAAGAGACCCAGTACTTC
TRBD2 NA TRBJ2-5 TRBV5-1 CASSLVAGDGETQYF TGCGCCAGCAGCTTGGTGGCGGGGGACGGAGAGACCCAGTACTTC
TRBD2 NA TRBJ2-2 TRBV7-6 CASSQRAGENTGELFF TGTGCCAGCAGCCAGCGGGCGGGGGAGAACACCGGGGAGCTGTTTTTT
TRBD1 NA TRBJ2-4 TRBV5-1 CASSFRGGENIQYF TGCGCCAGCAGCTTCAGAGGGGGCGAAAACATTCAGTACTTC
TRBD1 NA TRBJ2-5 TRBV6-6 CASSYITRGETQYF TGTGCCAGCAGTTACATCACCAGGGGGGAGACCCAGTACTTC
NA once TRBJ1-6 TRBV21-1 CASSKLIGGLDNSPLHF TGTGCCAGCAGCAAACTTATAGGGGGTCTCGATAATTCACCCCTCCACTTT
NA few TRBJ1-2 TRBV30 CAWSVRRTAGGYTF TGTGCCTGGAGTGTACGAAGGACAGCAGGAGGCTACACCTTC
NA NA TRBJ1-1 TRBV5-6 CASSLVAGRGAFF TGTGCCAGCAGCTTGGTCGCGGGCAGGGGAGCTTTCTTT
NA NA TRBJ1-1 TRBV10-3 CASAVVGEGEAFF TGTGCCAGCGCAGTAGTAGGGGAAGGCGAAGCTTTCTTT
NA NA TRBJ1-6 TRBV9 CASSVGRPGPLHF TGTGCCAGCAGCGTGGGCCGGCCCGGACCCCTCCACTTT
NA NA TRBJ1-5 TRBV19 CASSIAQDYSNQPQHF TGTGCCAGTAGTATAGCCCAGGATTATAGCAATCAGCCCCAGCATTTT
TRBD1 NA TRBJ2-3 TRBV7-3 CASSATGTTDTQYF TGTGCCAGCAGTGCGACAGGGACCACAGATACGCAGTATTTT
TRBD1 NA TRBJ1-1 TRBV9 CASSVVQGVTEAFF TGTGCCAGCAGCGTAGTACAGGGGGTTACTGAAGCTTTCTTT
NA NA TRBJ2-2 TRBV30 CARGLGGELFF TGTGCCCGAGGTCTTGGCGGGGAGCTGTTTTTT
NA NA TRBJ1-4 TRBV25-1 CASSEWGGGGEKLFF TGTGCCAGCAGTGAATGGGGGGGTGGTGGCGAAAAACTGTTTTTT
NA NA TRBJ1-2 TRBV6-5 CASSQVQNYGYTF TGTGCCAGCAGCCAGGTACAGAACTATGGCTACACCTTC
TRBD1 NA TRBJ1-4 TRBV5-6 CASSRGQTLEKLFF TGTGCCAGCAGCCGGGGACAGACACTTGAAAAACTGTTTTTT
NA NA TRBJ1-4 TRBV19 CASSIAGEVGLFF TGTGCCAGTAGTATAGCTGGTGAGGTCGGACTGTTTTTT
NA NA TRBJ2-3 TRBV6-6 CASSPPRGGHTDTQYF TGTGCCAGCAGCCCCCCACGCGGGGGCCACACAGATACGCAGTATTTT
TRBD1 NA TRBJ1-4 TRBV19 CASKTGNEKLFF TGTGCCAGCAAGACAGGGAATGAAAAACTGTTTTTT
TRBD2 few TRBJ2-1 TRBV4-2 CASSPEGTSVSSYNEQFF TGTGCCAGCAGCCCTGAAGGGACTAGCGTTAGCTCCTACAATGAGCAGTTCTTC
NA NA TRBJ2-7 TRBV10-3 CAISESAGLGRSYEQYF TGTGCCATCAGTGAGTCAGCAGGGCTAGGACGTTCCTACGAGCAGTACTTC
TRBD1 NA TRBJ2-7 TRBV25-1 CASSRQGEQYF TGTGCCAGCAGCCGACAGGGGGAGCAGTACTTC
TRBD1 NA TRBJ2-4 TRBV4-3 CASSQGRDSRNIQYF TGCGCCAGCAGCCAAGGCCGGGACAGCCGAAACATTCAGTACTTC
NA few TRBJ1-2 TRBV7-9 CSSSSLSQGLEDYGYTF TGTTCCAGCAGCTCACTTTCACAGGGACTAGAGGACTATGGCTACACCTTC
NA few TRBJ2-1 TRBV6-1 CASKIGVSFVDEQFF TGTGCCAGCAAGATAGGGGTTTCGTTTGTCGATGAGCAGTTCTTC
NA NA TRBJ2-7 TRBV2 CASRDQGPFAYEQYF TGTGCCAGCAGGGACCAGGGGCCCTTTGCTTACGAGCAGTACTTC
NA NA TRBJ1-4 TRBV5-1 CASSEGDTNEKLFF TGCGCCAGCAGCGAGGGAGATACTAATGAAAAACTGTTTTTT
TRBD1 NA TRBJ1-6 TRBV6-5 CASSSRTGAVNSPLHF TGTGCCAGCAGTTCACGGACAGGCGCGGTCAATTCACCCCTCCACTTT
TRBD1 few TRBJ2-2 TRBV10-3 CATRQGAVGELFF TGTGCCACGCGACAGGGGGCGGTCGGGGAGCTGTTTTTT
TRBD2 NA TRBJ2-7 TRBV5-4 CASSLPPGAGETYEQYF TGTGCCAGCAGCTTGCCTCCGGGAGCGGGGGAAACCTACGAGCAGTACTTC
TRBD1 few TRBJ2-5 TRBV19 CATKQGSRQETQYF TGTGCCACCAAACAGGGGTCGCGTCAAGAGACCCAGTACTTC
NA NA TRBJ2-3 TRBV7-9 CASSWGDSTDTQYF TGTGCCAGCAGCTGGGGCGACTCCACAGATACGCAGTATTTT
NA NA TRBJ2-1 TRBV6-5 CASRTTGQLNEQFF TGTGCCAGCAGGACCACTGGACAGTTAAATGAGCAGTTCTTC